This TCR beta chain is drawn from a study of early T cells in non-severe SARS-CoV-2 infection. Study-wide findings and caveats: Anti-spike CD8 specificities were favored by VDJdb matching, whose results missed private and CD4 specificities.

Of note for this clonotype: The antigen remains unidentified.

V gave up 0 bases and J gave up 0 bases, with 3 bases separating them. This CDR3 is built from 13 residues. CDR1 and CDR2 (germline): SGHVS, FQNEAQ. TCRdb processed the 5' RACE reads anew with MiXCR; each CDR3 protein has one entry. The sample carries 50,000 to 85,000 distinct CDR3 sequences, 9.1% recorded once. This chain links TRBV7-8 with TRBJ2-7; no definite D call. Sequencing was performed on whole blood. The clonotype was recovered from an adult who was a healthcare worker with PCR-confirmed SARS-CoV-2 infection or an uninfected control (not recorded which). The CDR3 protein is CASSLASSYEQYF. DNA of the CDR3: TGTGCCAGCAGCTTAGCCTCCTCCTACGAGCAGTACTTC.